The 16 T cell receptor beta chains below were found in one sample sequenced in a study of blood T cells in healthy people across ages. Primed by a sample-barcoded 5' primer and a J-beta primer mix, a second PCR proceeded for 7 to 11 cycles. TCRdb re-analysed the 5' RACE reads in MiXCR, keeping a single row per CDR3 protein. The sample gives about 1,500,000 distinct CDR3 sequences, roughly 40% of which show up once; roughly 7.9% is in the top ten. Sample: blood. The receptors were sampled from a woman aged 18 to 35 in good health.

V is TRBV10-2 and J is TRBJ2-3; D gene uncertain. The germline gives CDR1 WSHSY, CDR2 SAAADI. There are 16 residues in the CDR3. V was clipped by 2 bases and J by 0 bases, with 12 bases between them. For the CDR3, the DNA is TGCGCCAGCAGTGAGGGCGGCCCCGACAGCACAGATACGCAGTATTTT. Amino acid sequence: CASSEGGPDSTDTQYF.

This clonotype has a handful of counts. The V call is TRBV28, the J call TRBJ1-2; D may be TRBD1 (5 bases). With 6 bases removed from V and 2 bases from J, the gap between germline ends came to 13 bases. Germline CDR1 MDHEN, CDR2 SYDVKM. The CDR3 is 14 amino acids. The CDR3 here is CASRLERTNYGYTF. The CDR3, as DNA: TGTGCCAGCAGACTGGAACGGACAAACTATGGCTACACCTTC.

The chain combines TRBV10-3 with TRBJ1-4; 9 bases are a match to TRBD1. V shed 5 bases, J shed 7 bases, and the junction held 5 bases outside the gene matches. The V gene's germline CDR1 is ENHRY and CDR2 SYGVKD. The CDR3 covers 14 residues. The CDR3 region is CAISWDREGEKLFF. The CDR3 coding sequence is TGTGCCATCAGTTGGGACAGGGAAGGTGAAAAACTGTTTTTT.

This clonotype came up a few times. The rearrangement uses TRBV10-3 and TRBJ2-1, with D perhaps being TRBD1 or TRBD2 (5 bases each). Germline CDR1 and CDR2: ENHRY and SYGVKD. V lost 6 bases, J lost 5 bases, and 14 bases lay in between. This CDR3 has 14 amino acids. CDR3 DNA: TGTGCCATCAGCTCCGGGACGGTAGACAATGAGCAGTTCTTC. It encodes CAISSGTVDNEQFF.

The rearrangement joins TRBV20-1 to TRBJ2-1; D ambiguous. In germline, CDR1 is DFQATT, CDR2 SNEGSKA (reference sequence). This CDR3 has 14 amino acids. V dropped 1 base and J dropped 8 bases, with 15 bases sitting between them. CDR3 DNA: TGCAGTGCTAGAGGTCCTAAGATGTGGGATGAGCAGTTCTTC. It is translated as CSARGPKMWDEQFF.

This chain connects TRBV7-2 to TRBJ2-5; no definite D call. Trimming pared 1 base from V and 2 bases from J, leaving 11 bases between. CDR1 and CDR2 from the germline V gene are SGHTA and FQGNSA. The CDR3 contains 15 residues. CDR3 in DNA: TGTGCCAGCAGCTTAGTCATGGCCGAACAAGAGACCCAGTACTTC. Protein product: CASSLVMAEQETQYF.

The chain recombines TRBV13 with TRBJ2-5; D is tentatively TRBD1 or TRBD2 (5 bases each). The length of the CDR3 is 13 residues. The germline V and J ends were trimmed by 5 bases and 7 bases, with 14 bases remaining between them. Germline V gives CDR1 PRHDT, CDR2 FYEKMQ (reference sequence). In nucleotides, the CDR3 is TGTGCCAGCAGCCTCGGGACGACGGGGACCCAGTACTTC. Translated, it gives CASSLGTTGTQYF.

This chain joins TRBV6-1 and TRBJ2-1, with D perhaps assigned TRBD1 or TRBD2 (5 bases each). The J call may not be correct, given that the DNA end is closer to TRBJ2-7. The CDR3 length is 17 residues. The V gene's germline CDR1 is MNHNS and CDR2 SASEGT. The chain's CDR3 is CASSEGYGAKLPYEQYF. In DNA form, the CDR3 reads TGTGCCAGCAGTGAAGGGTACGGGGCGAAACTACCCTACGAGCAGTACTTC.

In its sample, this clonotype was seen a few times. The V and J genes are TRBV6-2 or TRBV6-3 and TRBJ2-3; 12 bases align to TRBD2. Germline V gives CDR1 MNHEY, CDR2 SVGEGT. V lost 6 bases to trimming and J lost 6 bases; unmatched junction nucleotides: 4. This CDR3 region has 14 residues. CDR3 DNA sequence: TGTGCCAGCAGCCGGACTAGCGGGATGGATACGCAGTATTTT. This sequence encodes CASSRTSGMDTQYF.

Only a few counts were recorded for this clonotype. The V call is TRBV11-3, the J call TRBJ2-1; D gene ambiguous. Looked up from germline, CDR1 is SGHNT and CDR2 is YENEEA. The CDR3 sequence is 13 residues long. V lost 5 bases and J lost 8, with 13 bases in between. DNA of the CDR3: TGTGCCAGCAGCCTACCCGGAGTAGATGAGCAGTTCTTC. Its translation: CASSLPGVDEQFF.

This clonotype was recorded a few times. The chain employs TRBV15 and TRBJ2-7, with D hard to call. This CDR3 is 16 amino acids long. Trimming stripped 0 bases from V and 3 bases from J, with 15 bases between. CDR1 and CDR2 (germline): LNHNV, YYDKDF (reference sequence). CDR3 nucleotide sequence: TGTGCCACCAGCAGAGAGCTGGGATCAACGGGCTACGAGCAGTACTTC. Residues: CATSRELGSTGYEQYF.

This clonotype was detected a few times. This rearrangement joins TRBV10-3 to TRBJ1-1, with 7 bases fitting TRBD1. V lost 7 bases, J lost 3 bases, and 8 bases stayed unmatched. The CDR3 consists of 14 residues. Germline V gene sequence: CDR1 ENHRY, CDR2 SYGVKD. The CDR3 protein is CAITRGGRDTEAFF. The CDR3 DNA follows: TGTGCCATCACCAGGGGGGGAAGGGACACTGAAGCTTTCTTT.

This clonotype was counted between two and nine times. The genes are TRBV27 and TRBJ2-7; 11 positions agree with TRBD2. The CDR3 is 13 amino acids. J gave up 5 bases and V 11 bases, and 8 bases lay outside the gene matches. Germline lookup yields CDR1 MNHEY and CDR2 SMNVEV (reference sequence). The CDR3 DNA is TGTGCCGTTCGACTAGCGGGAATGGACGAGCAGTACTTC. Translating it yields CAVRLAGMDEQYF.

This clonotype was counted a few times. This chain connects TRBV7-3 to TRBJ2-7; 7 bases are a match to TRBD1. From germline, CDR1 is SGHTA and CDR2 FQGTGA. This CDR3 is 17 amino acids long. V was clipped by 0 bases and J by 0 bases; unmatched bases: 8. CDR3 bases: TGTGCCAGCAGCTTAACGCTAGGACAGGCCCGCTCCTACGAGCAGTACTTC. As protein: CASSLTLGQARSYEQYF.

This sequence joins TRBV10-1 and TRBJ1-1; TRBD1 matches 12 bases. This CDR3 region has 13 residues. Looked up from germline, CDR1 is WNHNN and CDR2 is SYGVQD (reference sequence). Unmatched junction bases numbered 5, after V lost 6 bases and J lost 9 bases. The CDR3 DNA follows: TGCGCCAGCAGCGGGGGACAGGGGGCGAAAGCTTTCTTT. Protein: CASSGGQGAKAFF.

This clonotype was found a few times. The chain couples TRBV12-3 or TRBV12-4 to TRBJ1-1, with a tentative D call TRBD1 (6 bases). The CDR3 consists of 15 residues. V lost 5 bases and J 5 bases, leaving 18 bases between the germline ends. The CDR3 here is CASSPPDMRGTEAFF. CDR3 DNA sequence: TGTGCCAGCAGTCCACCGGACATGAGGGGGACTGAAGCTTTCTTT.